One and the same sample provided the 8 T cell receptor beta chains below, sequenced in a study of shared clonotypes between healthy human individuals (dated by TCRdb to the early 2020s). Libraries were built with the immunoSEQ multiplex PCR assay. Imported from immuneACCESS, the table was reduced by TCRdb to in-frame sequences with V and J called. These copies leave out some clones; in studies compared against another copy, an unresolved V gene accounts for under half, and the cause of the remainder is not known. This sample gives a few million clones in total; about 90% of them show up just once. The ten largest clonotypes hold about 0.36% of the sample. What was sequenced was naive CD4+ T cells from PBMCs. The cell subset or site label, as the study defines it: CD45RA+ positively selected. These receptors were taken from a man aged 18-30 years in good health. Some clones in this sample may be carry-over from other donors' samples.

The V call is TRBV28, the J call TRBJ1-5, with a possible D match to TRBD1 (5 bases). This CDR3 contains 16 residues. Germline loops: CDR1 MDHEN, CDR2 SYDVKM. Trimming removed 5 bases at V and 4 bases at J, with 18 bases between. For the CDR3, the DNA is TGTGCCAGCAGTCCGGGGACCCGACTAACTAATCAGCCCCAGCATTTT. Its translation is CASSPGTRLTNQPQHF.

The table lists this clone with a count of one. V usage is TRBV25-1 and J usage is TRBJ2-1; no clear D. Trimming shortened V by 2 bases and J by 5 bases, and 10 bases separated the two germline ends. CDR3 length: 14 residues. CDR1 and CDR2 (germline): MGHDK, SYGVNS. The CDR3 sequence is CASSEEGYHNEQFF. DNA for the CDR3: TGTGCCAGCAGTGAAGAAGGGTACCACAATGAGCAGTTCTTC.

The CDR3 protein is CASSVDANEKLFF. The CDR3 DNA follows: TGTGCCAGCAGCGTAGACGCGAATGAAAAACTGTTTTTT. The genes are TRBV9 and TRBJ1-4, with D unclear. The CDR3 runs to 13 residues. CDR1 and CDR2 (germline): SGDLS, YYNGEE. Between the trimmed V and J ends, which lost 0 bases and 5 bases, there was a span of 5 bases.

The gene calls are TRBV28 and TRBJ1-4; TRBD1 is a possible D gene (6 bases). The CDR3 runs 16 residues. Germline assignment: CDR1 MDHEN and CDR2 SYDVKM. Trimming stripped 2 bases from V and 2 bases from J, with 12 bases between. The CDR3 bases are TGTGCCAGCAGTTTAGGCAGGGGAGCGACTAATGAAAAACTGTTTTTT. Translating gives CASSLGRGATNEKLFF. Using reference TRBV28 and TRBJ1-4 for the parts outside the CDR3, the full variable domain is DVKVTQSSRYLVKRTGEKVFLECVQDMDHENMFWYRQDPGLGLRLIYFSYDVKMKEKGDIPEGYSVSREKKERFSLILESASTNQTSMYLCASSLGRGATNEKLFFGSGTQLSVL.

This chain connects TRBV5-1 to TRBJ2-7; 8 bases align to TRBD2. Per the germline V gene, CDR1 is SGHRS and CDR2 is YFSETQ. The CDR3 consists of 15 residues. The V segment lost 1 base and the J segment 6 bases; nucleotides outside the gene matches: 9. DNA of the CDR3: TGCGCCAGCAGCTTGTCGGGAGGGCCTACCCCCGAGCAGTACTTC. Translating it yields CASSLSGGPTPEQYF. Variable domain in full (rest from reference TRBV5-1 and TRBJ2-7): KAGVTQTPRYLIKTRGQQVTLSCSPISGHRSVSWYQQTPGQGLQFLFEYFSETQRNKGNFPGRFSGRQFSNSRSEMNVSTLELGDSALYLCASSLSGGPTPEQYFGPGTRLTVT.

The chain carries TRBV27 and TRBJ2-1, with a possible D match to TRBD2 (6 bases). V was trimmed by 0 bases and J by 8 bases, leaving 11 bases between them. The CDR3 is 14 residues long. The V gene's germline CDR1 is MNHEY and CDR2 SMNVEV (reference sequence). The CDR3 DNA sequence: TGTGCCAGCAGTTTATCCCGGGGGTCGTATGAGCAGTTCTTC. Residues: CASSLSRGSYEQFF.

The CDR3 region is CASSVQGAQETQYF. Written as DNA, the CDR3 is TGTGCCAGCAGCGTACAGGGGGCCCAGGAGACCCAGTACTTC. The chain links TRBV2 to TRBJ2-5; TRBD1 aligns across 9 bases. V shed 6 bases and J 5 bases; nucleotides not matched to a gene: 7. The CDR3 is made up of 14 amino acids. Germline values: CDR1 SNHLY, CDR2 FYNNEI.

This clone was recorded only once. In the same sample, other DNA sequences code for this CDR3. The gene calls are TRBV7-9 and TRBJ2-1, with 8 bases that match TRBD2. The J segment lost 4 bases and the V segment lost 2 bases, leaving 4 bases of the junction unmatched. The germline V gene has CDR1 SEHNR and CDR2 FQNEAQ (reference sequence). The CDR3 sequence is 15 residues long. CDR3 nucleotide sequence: TGTGCCAGCAGCTTAAGGGCGGGAGGTTACAATGAGCAGTTCTTC. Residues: CASSLRAGGYNEQFF.